This T cell receptor beta chain is from a study of OX40 agonist ivuxolimab in advanced cancers. About the study: A history of anti-PD-1, anti-PD-L1 or anti-CTLA-4 therapy was acceptable, and 40% to 45% had some.

Study observations and caveats: Researchers did not establish what antigens the expanded peripheral T cells target.

The germline V gene encodes CDR1 SGHAT and CDR2 FQDESV (reference sequence). The V end lost 1 base, the J end lost 4 bases, and 10 bases lay between the germline ends. The CDR3 is 15 amino acids. Some clones are missing from TCRdb's copy, which holds only in-frame ones; the method was immunoSEQ multiplex PCR. The sample lists around 62,000 clones, around 83% occurring once. As concerns this clone: The antigen is unknown.

This specimen was CD4+ or CD8+ T cells sorted from blood, taken in a trial of the OX40 agonist ivuxolimab. The J gene is TRBJ2-2, the V gene TRBV11-1; unclear D gene. This TCR derives from an adult with an advanced solid tumor such as melanoma, head and neck, liver or kidney cancer. CDR3 DNA: TGTGCCAGCAGCTTAGGTTTGGGGTTCACCGGGGAGCTGTTTTTT. It yields the protein CASSLGLGFTGELFF.